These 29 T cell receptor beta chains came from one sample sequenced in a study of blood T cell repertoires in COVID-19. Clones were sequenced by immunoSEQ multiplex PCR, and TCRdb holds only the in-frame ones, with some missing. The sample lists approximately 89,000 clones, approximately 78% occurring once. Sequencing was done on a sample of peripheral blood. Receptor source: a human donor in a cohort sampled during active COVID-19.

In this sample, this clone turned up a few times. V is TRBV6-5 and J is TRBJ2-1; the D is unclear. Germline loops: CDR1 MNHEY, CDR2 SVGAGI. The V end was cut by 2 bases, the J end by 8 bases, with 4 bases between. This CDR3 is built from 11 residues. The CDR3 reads CASSYADEQFF. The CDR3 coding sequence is TGTGCCAGCAGTTACGCGGATGAGCAGTTCTTC.

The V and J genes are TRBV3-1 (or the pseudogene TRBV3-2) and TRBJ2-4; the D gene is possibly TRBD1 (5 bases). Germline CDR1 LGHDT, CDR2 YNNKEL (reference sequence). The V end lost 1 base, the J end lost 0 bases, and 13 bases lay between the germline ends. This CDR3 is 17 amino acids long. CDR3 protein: CASSQVQDTLAKNIQYF. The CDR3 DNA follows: TGTGCCAGCAGCCAAGTGCAGGACACCCTAGCCAAAAACATTCAGTACTTC.

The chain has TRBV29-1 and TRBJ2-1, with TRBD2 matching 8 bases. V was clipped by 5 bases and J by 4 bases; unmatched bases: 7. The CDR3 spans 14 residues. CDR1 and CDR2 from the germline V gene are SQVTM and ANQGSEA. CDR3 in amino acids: CSVRYSGDYNEQFF. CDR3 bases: TGCAGCGTTCGCTATAGCGGGGATTACAATGAGCAGTTCTTC.

The CDR3 sequence is CASSLGAATLEYEQYF. DNA for the CDR3: TGTGCCAGCAGCTTAGGGGCAGCCACCCTCGAATACGAGCAGTACTTC. The chain employs TRBV7-9 and TRBJ2-7; D call uncertain. The V gene's germline CDR1 is SEHNR and CDR2 FQNEAQ (reference sequence). V lost 1 base and J 4 bases, leaving 17 bases between the germline ends. The CDR3 runs 16 residues. Supplemented by reference TRBV7-9 and TRBJ2-7, the full variable domain reads DTGVSQNPRHKITKRGQNVTFRCDPISEHNRLYWYRQTLGQGPEFLTYFQNEAQLEKSRLLSDRFSAERPKGSFSTLEIQRTEQGDSAMYLCASSLGAATLEYEQYFGPGTRLTVT.

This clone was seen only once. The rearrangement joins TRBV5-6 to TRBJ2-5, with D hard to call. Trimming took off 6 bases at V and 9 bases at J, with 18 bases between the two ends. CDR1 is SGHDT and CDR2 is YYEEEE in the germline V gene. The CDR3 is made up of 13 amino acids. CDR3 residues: CASTLALGFAQYF. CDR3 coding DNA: TGTGCCAGCACCCTGGCCCTAGGATTCGCCCAGTACTTC. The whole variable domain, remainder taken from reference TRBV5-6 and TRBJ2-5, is DAGVTQSPTHLIKTRGQQVTLRCSPKSGHDTVSWYQQALGQGPQFIFQYYEEEERQRGNFPDRFSGHQFPNYSSELNVNALLLGDSALYLCASTLALGFAQYFGPGTRLLVL.

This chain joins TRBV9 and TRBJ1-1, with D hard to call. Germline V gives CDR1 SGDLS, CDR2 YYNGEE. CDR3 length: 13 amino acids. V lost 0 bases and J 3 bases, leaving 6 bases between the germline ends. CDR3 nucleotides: TGTGCCAGCAGCGTAGTCTCGTACACTGAAGCTTTCTTT. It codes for CASSVVSYTEAFF.

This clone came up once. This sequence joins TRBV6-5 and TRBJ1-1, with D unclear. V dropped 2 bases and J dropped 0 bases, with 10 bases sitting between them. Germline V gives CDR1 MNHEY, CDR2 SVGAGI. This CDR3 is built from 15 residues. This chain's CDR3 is CASSYAGVVNTEAFF. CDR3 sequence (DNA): TGTGCCAGCAGTTACGCCGGGGTCGTGAACACTGAAGCTTTCTTT.

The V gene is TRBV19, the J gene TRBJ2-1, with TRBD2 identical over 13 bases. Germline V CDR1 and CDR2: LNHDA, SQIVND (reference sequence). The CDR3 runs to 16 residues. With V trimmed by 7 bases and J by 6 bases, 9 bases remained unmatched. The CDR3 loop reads CASTNLGLAGSNEQFF. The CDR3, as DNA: TGTGCCAGTACAAACCTGGGACTAGCGGGGAGCAATGAGCAGTTCTTC.

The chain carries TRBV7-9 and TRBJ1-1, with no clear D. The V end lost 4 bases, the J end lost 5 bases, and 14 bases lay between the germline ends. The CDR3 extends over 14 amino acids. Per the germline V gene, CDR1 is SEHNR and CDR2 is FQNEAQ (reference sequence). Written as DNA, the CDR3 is TGTGCCAGCAGCTCTCCCGTTAGGGAGACTGAAGCTTTCTTT. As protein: CASSSPVRETEAFF.

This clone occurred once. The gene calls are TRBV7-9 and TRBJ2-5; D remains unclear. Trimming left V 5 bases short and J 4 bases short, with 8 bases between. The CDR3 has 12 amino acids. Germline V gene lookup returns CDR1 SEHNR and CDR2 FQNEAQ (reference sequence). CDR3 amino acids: CASSLPRETQYF. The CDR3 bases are TGTGCCAGCAGCCTGCCCAGAGAGACCCAGTACTTC.

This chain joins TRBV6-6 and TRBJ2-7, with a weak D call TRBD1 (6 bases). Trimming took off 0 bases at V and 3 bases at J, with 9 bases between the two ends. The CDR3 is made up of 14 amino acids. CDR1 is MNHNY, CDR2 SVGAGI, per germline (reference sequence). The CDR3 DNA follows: TGTGCCAGCAGTTACTCGAAAGGGGGCTACGAGCAGTACTTC. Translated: CASSYSKGGYEQYF.

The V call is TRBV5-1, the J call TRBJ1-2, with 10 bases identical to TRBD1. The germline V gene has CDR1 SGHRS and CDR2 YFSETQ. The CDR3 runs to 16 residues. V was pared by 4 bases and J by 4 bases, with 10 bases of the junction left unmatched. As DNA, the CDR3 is TGCGCCAGCAGCCTACTTGGGACAGGGGAGGCCTATGGCTACACCTTC. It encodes CASSLLGTGEAYGYTF.

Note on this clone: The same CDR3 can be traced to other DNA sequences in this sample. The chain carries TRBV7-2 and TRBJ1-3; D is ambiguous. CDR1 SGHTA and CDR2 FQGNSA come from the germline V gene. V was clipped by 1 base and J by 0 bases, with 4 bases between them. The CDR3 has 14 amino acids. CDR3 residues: CASSLDYSGNTIYF. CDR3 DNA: TGTGCCAGCAGCTTAGACTACTCTGGAAACACCATATATTTT.

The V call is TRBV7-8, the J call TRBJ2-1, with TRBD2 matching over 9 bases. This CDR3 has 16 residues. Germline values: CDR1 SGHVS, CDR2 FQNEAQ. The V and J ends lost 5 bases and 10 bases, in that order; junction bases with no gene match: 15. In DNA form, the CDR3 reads TGTGCCAGCAGCACCTACAACTTAGCGGGAGACGGAGAGCAGTTCTTC. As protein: CASSTYNLAGDGEQFF.

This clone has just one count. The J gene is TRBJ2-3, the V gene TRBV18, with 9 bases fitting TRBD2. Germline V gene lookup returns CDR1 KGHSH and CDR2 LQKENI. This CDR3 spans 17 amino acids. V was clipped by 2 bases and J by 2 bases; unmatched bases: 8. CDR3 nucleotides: TGTGCCAGCTCACCAGTAGAAGCGGGGGGACACACAGATACGCAGTATTTT. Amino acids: CASSPVEAGGHTDTQYF.

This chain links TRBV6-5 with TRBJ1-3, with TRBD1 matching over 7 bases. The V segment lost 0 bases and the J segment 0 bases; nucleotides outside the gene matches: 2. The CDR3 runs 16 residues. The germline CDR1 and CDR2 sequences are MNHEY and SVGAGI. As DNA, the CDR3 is TGTGCCAGCAGTTACTCGGGACAGCACTCTGGAAACACCATATATTTT. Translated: CASSYSGQHSGNTIYF.

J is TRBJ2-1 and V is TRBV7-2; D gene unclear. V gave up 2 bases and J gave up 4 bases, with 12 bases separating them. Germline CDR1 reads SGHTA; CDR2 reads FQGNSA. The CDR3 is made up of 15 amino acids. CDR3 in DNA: TGTGCCAGCAGCTTATCCCAAAGCTTATACAATGAGCAGTTCTTC. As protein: CASSLSQSLYNEQFF.

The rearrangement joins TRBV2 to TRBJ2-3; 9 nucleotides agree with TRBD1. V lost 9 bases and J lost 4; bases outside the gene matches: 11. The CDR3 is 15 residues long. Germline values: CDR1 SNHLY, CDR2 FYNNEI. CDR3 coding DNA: TGTGCCAGAAGCGGGACAGGGTGGGGGCCAGATACGCAGTATTTT. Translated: CARSGTGWGPDTQYF. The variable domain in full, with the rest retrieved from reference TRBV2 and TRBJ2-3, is EPEVTQTPSHQVTQMGQEVILRCVPISNHLYFYWYRQILGQKVEFLVSFYNNEISEKSEIFDDQFSVERPDGSNFTLKIRSTKLEDSAMYFCARSGTGWGPDTQYFGPGTRLTVL.

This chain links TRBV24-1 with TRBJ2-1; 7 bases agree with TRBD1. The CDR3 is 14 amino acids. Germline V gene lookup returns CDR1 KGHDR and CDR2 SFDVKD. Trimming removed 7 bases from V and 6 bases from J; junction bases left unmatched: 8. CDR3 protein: CATSDRETSNEQFF. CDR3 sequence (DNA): TGTGCCACCAGCGACAGGGAGACTTCCAATGAGCAGTTCTTC.

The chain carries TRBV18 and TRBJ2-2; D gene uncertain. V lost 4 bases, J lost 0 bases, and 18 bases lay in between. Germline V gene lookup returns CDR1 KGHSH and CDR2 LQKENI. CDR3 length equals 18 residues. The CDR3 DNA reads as TGTGCCAGCTCACTAAACACTTTAGTCAGGCCGAACACCGGGGAGCTGTTTTTT. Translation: CASSLNTLVRPNTGELFF.

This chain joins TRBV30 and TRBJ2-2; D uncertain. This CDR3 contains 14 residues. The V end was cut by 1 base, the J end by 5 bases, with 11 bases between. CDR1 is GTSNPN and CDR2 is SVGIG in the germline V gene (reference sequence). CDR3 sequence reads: CAWSGGRLTGELFF. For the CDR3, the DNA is TGTGCCTGGAGTGGTGGCCGCTTGACCGGGGAGCTGTTTTTT. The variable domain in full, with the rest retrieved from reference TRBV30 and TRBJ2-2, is SQTIHQWPATLVQPVGSPLSLECTVEGTSNPNLYWYRQAAGRGLQLLFYSVGIGQISSEVPQNLSASRPQDRQFILSSKKLLLSDSGFYLCAWSGGRLTGELFFGEGSRLTVL.

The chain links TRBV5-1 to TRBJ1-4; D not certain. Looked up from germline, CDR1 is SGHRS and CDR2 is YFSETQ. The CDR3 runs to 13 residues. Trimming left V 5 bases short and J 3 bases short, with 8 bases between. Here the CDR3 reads CASSGQPNEKLFF. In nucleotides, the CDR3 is TGCGCCAGCAGTGGGCAGCCTAATGAAAAACTGTTTTTT.

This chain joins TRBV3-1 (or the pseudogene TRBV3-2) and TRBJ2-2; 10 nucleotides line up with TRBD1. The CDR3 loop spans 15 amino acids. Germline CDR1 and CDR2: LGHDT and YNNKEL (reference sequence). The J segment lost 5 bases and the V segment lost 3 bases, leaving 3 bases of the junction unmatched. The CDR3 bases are TGTGCCAGCAGCCAGGGACAGGGGATGACCGGGGAGCTGTTTTTT. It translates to CASSQGQGMTGELFF.

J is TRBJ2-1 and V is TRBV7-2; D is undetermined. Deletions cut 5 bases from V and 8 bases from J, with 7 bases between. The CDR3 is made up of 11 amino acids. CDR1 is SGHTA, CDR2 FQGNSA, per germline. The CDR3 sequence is CASSEYDEQFF. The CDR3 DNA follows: TGTGCCAGCAGCGAGTACGATGAGCAGTTCTTC.

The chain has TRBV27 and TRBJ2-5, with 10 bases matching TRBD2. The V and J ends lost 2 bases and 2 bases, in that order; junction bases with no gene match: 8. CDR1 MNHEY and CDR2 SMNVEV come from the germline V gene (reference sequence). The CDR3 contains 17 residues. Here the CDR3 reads CASSLALSGGGQETQYF. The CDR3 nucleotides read TGTGCCAGCAGTTTAGCCCTCAGCGGGGGGGGTCAAGAGACCCAGTACTTC.

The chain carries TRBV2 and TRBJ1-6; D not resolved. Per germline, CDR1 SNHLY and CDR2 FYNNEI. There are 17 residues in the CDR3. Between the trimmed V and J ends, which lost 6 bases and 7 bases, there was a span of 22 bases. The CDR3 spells CASSPEHQLVRNSPLHF. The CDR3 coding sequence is TGTGCCAGCAGCCCTGAACACCAACTGGTGAGGAATTCACCCCTCCACTTT.

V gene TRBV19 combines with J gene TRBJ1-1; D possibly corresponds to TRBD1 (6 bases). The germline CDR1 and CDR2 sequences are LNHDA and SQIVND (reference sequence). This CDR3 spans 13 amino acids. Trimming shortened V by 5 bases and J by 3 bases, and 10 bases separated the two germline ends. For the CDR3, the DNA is TGTGCCAGTAGTTCCCAGGGGTACACTGAAGCTTTCTTT. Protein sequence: CASSSQGYTEAFF.

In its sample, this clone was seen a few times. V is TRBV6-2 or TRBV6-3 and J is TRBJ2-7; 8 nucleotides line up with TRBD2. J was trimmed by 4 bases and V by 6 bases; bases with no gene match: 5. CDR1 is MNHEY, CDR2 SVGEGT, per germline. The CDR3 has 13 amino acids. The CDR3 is CASSRGGLYEQYF. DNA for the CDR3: TGTGCCAGCAGCCGGGGGGGCCTGTACGAGCAGTACTTC.

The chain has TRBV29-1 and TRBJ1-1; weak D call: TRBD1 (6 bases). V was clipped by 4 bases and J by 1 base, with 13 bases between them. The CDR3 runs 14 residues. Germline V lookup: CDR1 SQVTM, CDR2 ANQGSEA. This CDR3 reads CSVVGNRENTEAFF. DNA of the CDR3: TGCAGCGTTGTGGGTAACAGGGAGAACACTGAAGCTTTCTTT.